This T cell receptor (beta chain) was found in a study of blood T cell repertoires in COVID-19. Germline CDR1 is LNHDA and CDR2 is SQIVND (reference sequence). The V gene lost 9 bases and the J gene lost 2 bases, with 10 bases spanning the gap. CDR3 length equals 13 residues. Only a few counts were recorded for this clone. Assay: immunoSEQ multiplex PCR; the TCRdb copy retains only in-frame clones and omits some. Altogether roughly 320,000 clones are present, approximately 90% being singletons, with the ten largest covering about 6%. The sample was peripheral blood. The chain joins TRBV19 to TRBJ1-4, with a weak D call TRBD1 (5 bases). This TCR derives from a woman in her 50s with COVID-19, enrolled during active disease. CDR3 residues: CASREATNEKLFF. CDR3 coding DNA: TGTGCCAGCAGGGAGGCGACTAATGAAAAACTGTTTTTT.